These 5 T cell receptor beta chains were sequenced from one sample in a study of ipilimumab plus nivolumab after autologous stem cell transplantation. TCRdb's copy holds only in-frame clones and misses some; the assay was immunoSEQ multiplex PCR. The sample lists about 84,000 clones; 83% were seen once. Sample: PBMCs, taken in a trial of ipilimumab plus nivolumab as post-transplant consolidation. The receptors were sampled from a male donor with diffuse large B-cell lymphoma.

This sequence joins TRBV18 and TRBJ2-7; maybe TRBD1 (5 bases). The CDR3 is 13 residues long. Trimming took off 2 bases at V and 5 bases at J, with 10 bases between the two ends. Germline-derived CDR1 and CDR2 are KGHSH and LQKENI. CDR3 coding DNA: TGTGCCAGCTCACCAAGGATAGGGGACGAGCAGTACTTC. It is translated as CASSPRIGDEQYF.

This clone was seen a handful of times. The chain recombines TRBV7-9 with TRBJ2-1, with 10 bases matching TRBD2. This CDR3 has 16 amino acids. V lost 1 base, J lost 7 bases, and 7 bases stayed unmatched. Germline assignment: CDR1 SEHNR and CDR2 FQNEAQ (reference sequence). DNA for the CDR3: TGTGCCAGCAGCTTAGGAGCCAGCGGGGGGGGTAATGAGCAGTTCTTC. It encodes CASSLGASGGGNEQFF.

This sequence joins TRBV27 and TRBJ1-5; no clear D. The CDR3 extends over 15 amino acids. V shed 1 base and J shed 0 bases, with 7 bases lying between them. The germline CDR1 and CDR2 sequences are MNHEY and SMNVEV (reference sequence). CDR3 bases: TGTGCCAGCAGTTTATGGCCCTCTAGCAATCAGCCCCAGCATTTT. It encodes CASSLWPSSNQPQHF.

This clone has just a few counts. This sequence joins TRBV16 and TRBJ1-4; D gene ambiguous. The germline gives CDR1 KGHSY, CDR2 FQNENV. The CDR3 contains 13 residues. V lost 0 bases and J lost 8, with 7 bases in between. The CDR3 protein is CASSQSASEKLFF. The CDR3 DNA reads TGTGCCAGCAGCCAATCTGCGTCGGAAAAACTGTTTTTT.

This clone was recorded only once. CDR3 loop: CASGGYQPHYVEQFF. The CDR3 nucleotides read TGTGCCAGCGGAGGATACCAACCCCATTATGTTGAGCAGTTCTTC. The rearrangement uses TRBV7-8 and TRBJ2-1, with D perhaps TRBD2 (5 bases). The CDR3 is made up of 15 amino acids. Trimming cost V 8 bases and J 9 bases, with 23 bases left between them. CDR1 is SGHVS, CDR2 FQNEAQ, per germline.